Sequencing of this T cell receptor (beta chain) was carried out in a study of blood T cell repertoires in COVID-19. Study at large: Spain, Italy and the United States supplied samples that represented acute and convalescent COVID-19. PBMCs, B-cell-depleted T cells, or T cells provided the cDNA or gDNA that made up the material.

With V trimmed by 2 bases and J by 2 bases, 2 bases remained unmatched. The germline V gene has CDR1 SGHRS and CDR2 YFSETQ. The CDR3 runs 15 residues. As handled by the study authors: Amplification of reference gene primers was used by the study to estimate nucleated cell counts. Sequenced by immunoSEQ multiplex PCR; TCRdb stores in-frame clones only, minus some. V, J and clone size were drawn from that table, and D and trimming were deduced from the DNA. Among about 490,000 clones listed, roughly 88% were seen once. This clone was seen once. The same CDR3 also results from other DNA sequences found in this sample.

The chain is built from TRBV5-1 and TRBJ2-5; 11 nucleotides agree with TRBD1. This receptor was identified in a human donor in a cohort sampled during active COVID-19. Sequenced material: peripheral blood. The CDR3 DNA reads TGCGCCAGCAGCTTTGGGACAGGGGGGCAAGAGACCCAGTACTTC. As protein: CASSFGTGGQETQYF.